These 26 T cell receptor beta chains were sequenced from one sample in a study of blood T cell repertoires in COVID-19. Profiled with immunoSEQ multiplex PCR; TCRdb holds only in-frame clones, not every one. Of around 130,000 clones in the sample, approximately 89% were seen once. The specimen sequenced was peripheral blood. The source is a woman in her sixties or seventies with acute or convalescent COVID-19.

The chain employs TRBV27 and TRBJ1-3; 7 bases map to TRBD1. CDR3 length equals 14 residues. The junction had 6 bases not matched to a gene; V was cut back by 8 bases and J by 2 bases. Germline-derived CDR1 and CDR2 are MNHEY and SMNVEV (reference sequence). CDR3 DNA: TGTGCCAGCGGCTCGACAGGGACTGGAAACACCATATATTTT. Translated, it gives CASGSTGTGNTIYF.

The chain combines TRBV3-1 (or the pseudogene TRBV3-2) with TRBJ1-4; TRBD1 matches at 9 bases. The CDR3 covers 14 residues. Losses at the gene ends were 4 bases for V and 8 bases for J; bases not matched to a gene: 5. In germline, CDR1 is LGHDT, CDR2 YNNKEL (reference sequence). The CDR3 DNA sequence: TGTGCCAGCAGCCGGAGACAGGGGGGGGAAAAACTGTTTTTT. Its translation is CASSRRQGGEKLFF.

This rearrangement joins TRBV20-1 to TRBJ1-2; no clear D. The CDR3 is 10 residues long. CDR1 is DFQATT and CDR2 is SNEGSKA in the germline V gene (reference sequence). V was trimmed by 3 bases and J by 5 bases, leaving 4 bases between them. The CDR3 reads CSASPYGYTF. CDR3 bases: TGCAGTGCTAGTCCATATGGCTACACCTTC.

The V call is TRBV18, the J call TRBJ1-1; D unclear. The CDR3 is made up of 15 amino acids. Trimming took 3 bases from V and 1 from J, leaving 12 bases between them. Germline V gives CDR1 KGHSH, CDR2 LQKENI. CDR3 amino acids: CASSPARGENTEAFF. The DNA of the CDR3 is TGTGCCAGCTCACCGGCGCGGGGAGAGAACACTGAAGCTTTCTTT.

The chain recombines TRBV7-6 with TRBJ2-5, with TRBD1 matching 8 bases. V dropped 3 bases and J dropped 5; count of bases not matched to a gene: 5. Germline lookup yields CDR1 SGHVS and CDR2 FNYEAQ. CDR3 size: 14 residues. CDR3 in amino acids: CASSLNRGRETQYF. CDR3 bases: TGTGCCAGCAGCTTGAACAGGGGGAGGGAGACCCAGTACTTC.

The gene calls are TRBV23-1 and TRBJ1-2, with TRBD1 matching over 7 bases. TRBV23-1 is recorded as an ORF, its role being uncertain. V was pared by 3 bases and J by 4 bases, with 8 bases of the junction left unmatched. The CDR3 extends over 15 amino acids. The chain's CDR3 is CASSHRDRAGYGYTF. For the CDR3, the DNA is TGCGCCAGCAGTCATCGAGACAGGGCAGGCTATGGCTACACCTTC.

The chain couples TRBV2 to TRBJ1-2; D may be TRBD1 (6 bases). V was pared by 7 bases and J by 4 bases, with 16 bases between. Looked up from germline, CDR1 is SNHLY and CDR2 is FYNNEI. The CDR3 sequence is 14 residues long. The CDR3 nucleotides read TGTGCCAGCACAAGAGGACAGACCTTCTATGGCTACACCTTC. Residues: CASTRGQTFYGYTF.

This chain uses TRBV6-5 with TRBJ1-2; 10 bases match TRBD1. The trim removed 6 bases at V and 5 bases at J, leaving 6 bases unmatched. The CDR3 covers 14 residues. The germline V gene has CDR1 MNHEY and CDR2 SVGAGI. The CDR3 here is CASSGGQGWYGYTF. CDR3 bases: TGTGCCAGCAGCGGGGGACAGGGGTGGTATGGCTACACCTTC.

The V and J genes are TRBV6-1 and TRBJ2-5; perhaps TRBD2 as D (6 bases). This CDR3 spans 17 amino acids. Germline CDR1 reads MNHNS; CDR2 reads SASEGT. V lost 1 base and J 0 bases, leaving 15 bases between the germline ends. The CDR3 DNA follows: TGTGCCAGCAGTGAAGGGGGTAGACTAGACCACCAAGAGACCCAGTACTTC. The encoded protein is CASSEGGRLDHQETQYF.

In its sample, this clone was seen once. The genes are TRBV5-4 and TRBJ2-2; 7 positions agree with TRBD1. The germline V gene encodes CDR1 SGHNT and CDR2 YYREEE (reference sequence). The CDR3 sequence is 15 residues long. V lost 4 bases to trimming and J lost 7 bases; unmatched junction nucleotides: 10. The CDR3 DNA reads TGTGCCAGCAGCCTCGACAGGGAACTCCACGGGGAGCTGTTTTTT. Translated, it gives CASSLDRELHGELFF.

The chain recombines TRBV6-2 or TRBV6-3 with TRBJ1-1; D not resolved. This CDR3 is built from 12 residues. V gave up 5 bases and J gave up 2 bases, with 6 bases separating them. Germline V gene sequence: CDR1 MNHEY, CDR2 SVGEGT. DNA of the CDR3: TGTGCCAGCAGTCGAGAAAACACTGAAGCTTTCTTT. It specifies CASSRENTEAFF.

The chain links TRBV7-8 to TRBJ1-2, with unresolved D. The CDR3 sequence is 12 residues long. Looked up from germline, CDR1 is SGHVS and CDR2 is FQNEAQ. The V gene lost 5 bases and the J gene lost 1 base, with 5 bases spanning the gap. In DNA, the CDR3 is TGTGCCAGCAGCCCCGTTAACTATGGCTACACCTTC. Protein: CASSPVNYGYTF.

This chain joins TRBV6-6 and TRBJ2-5; D might be TRBD2 (7 bases). In germline, CDR1 is MNHNY, CDR2 SVGAGI (reference sequence). The CDR3 has 18 residues. V was cut by 5 bases and J by 6 bases, with 28 bases left in between. The CDR3 sequence is CASSRQLLGQRGMKTQYF. Here the CDR3 DNA reads TGTGCCAGCAGTCGTCAACTCCTTGGACAGCGGGGTATGAAGACCCAGTACTTC.

This clone was counted a few times. The V and J genes are TRBV18 and TRBJ2-2; D might be TRBD1 (5 bases). The CDR3 consists of 14 residues. V lost 3 bases and J 1 base, leaving 6 bases between the germline ends. CDR1 and CDR2 from the germline V gene are KGHSH and LQKENI. CDR3 coding DNA: TGTGCCAGCTCACCTCAGGGGAACACCGGGGAGCTGTTTTTT. Protein sequence: CASSPQGNTGELFF.

The chain uses TRBV16 and TRBJ1-2, with a possible D match to TRBD1 (6 bases). In germline, CDR1 is KGHSY, CDR2 FQNENV. This CDR3 comprises 15 residues. V was pared by 0 bases and J by 4 bases, with 12 bases between. CDR3 nucleotides: TGTGCCAGCAGCCAATCTGGCACAGGGACCTATGGCTACACCTTC. This gives the protein CASSQSGTGTYGYTF.

The genes are TRBV9 and TRBJ1-2; D is unclear. This CDR3 comprises 13 residues. From germline, CDR1 is SGDLS and CDR2 YYNGEE. V gave up 4 bases and J gave up 4 bases, with 11 bases separating them. In DNA, the CDR3 is TGTGCCAGCAGCCCGTCAAACTCCTATGGCTACACCTTC. Protein product: CASSPSNSYGYTF.

This rearrangement joins TRBV29-1 to TRBJ1-5; a possible D gene is TRBD1 (5 bases). Germline CDR1 SQVTM, CDR2 ANQGSEA. Trimming shortened V by 7 bases and J by 4 bases, and 11 bases separated the two germline ends. CDR3 length: 12 residues. CDR3 protein: CSAGEENQPQHF. The CDR3 DNA reads TGCAGCGCGGGGGAGGAGAATCAGCCCCAGCATTTT.

The V and J genes are TRBV5-4 and TRBJ2-5; 8 bases match TRBD2. CDR1 and CDR2 from the germline V gene are SGHNT and YYREEE (reference sequence). This CDR3 has 16 amino acids. Trimming took 0 bases from V and 1 from J; bases not matched to a gene: 5. CDR3 sequence: CASSLESSGLQETQYF. CDR3 DNA: TGTGCCAGCAGCTTGGAGTCTAGCGGGCTCCAAGAGACCCAGTACTTC.

The DNA for the CDR3 is TGTGCCAGCCCTCGGACTAGCGGGGGGTGGGAAAATGAGCAGTTCTTC. Translation gives CASPRTSGGWENEQFF. This chain joins TRBV21-1 and TRBJ2-1; TRBD2, as called in the table, went unchecked against the DNA. TRBV21-1 is a pseudogene locus. The CDR3 totals 16 residues.

Only one count was recorded for this clone. The rearrangement uses TRBV4-1 and TRBJ2-4; maybe TRBD2 (6 bases). The length of the CDR3 is 15 residues. Trimming took off 0 bases at V and 6 bases at J, with 12 bases between the two ends. CDR1 and CDR2 from the germline V gene are MGHRA and YSYEKL. The CDR3 sequence is CASSQEGTLGNIQYF. CDR3 bases: TGCGCCAGCAGCCAAGAAGGGACTCTCGGAAACATTCAGTACTTC.

The V and J genes are TRBV7-9 and TRBJ1-1; 7 bases match TRBD1. With 1 base clipped from V and 10 bases from J, the junction kept 9 bases outside the gene matches. The germline V gene has CDR1 SEHNR and CDR2 FQNEAQ (reference sequence). The CDR3 is 14 amino acids. DNA of the CDR3: TGTGCCAGCAGCTTAGAAGGACAGGCCCTTGGAGCTTTCTTT. It translates to CASSLEGQALGAFF.

The rearrangement links TRBV6-5 to TRBJ2-2, with 10 bases that match TRBD1. There are 14 residues in the CDR3. Germline V gene sequence: CDR1 MNHEY, CDR2 SVGAGI. Trimming at V came to 6 bases and at J to 4 bases, leaving 2 bases not matched to a gene. As DNA, the CDR3 is TGTGCCAGCAGACGGACAGGGGGCACCGGGGAGCTGTTTTTT. Encoded protein: CASRRTGGTGELFF.

The V gene is TRBV12-3 or TRBV12-4, the J gene TRBJ1-5, with D tentatively TRBD1 (5 bases). The CDR3 runs to 13 residues. V dropped 0 bases and J dropped 8 bases, with 8 bases sitting between them. The CDR3 DNA is TGTGCCAGCAGTTTAGCGGGAGGGGAGCCCCAGCATTTT. Translation: CASSLAGGEPQHF.

This clone came up once. J is TRBJ2-3 and V is TRBV19, with 10 bases lining up with TRBD1. This CDR3 is built from 14 residues. Germline values: CDR1 LNHDA, CDR2 SQIVND (reference sequence). Unmatched junction bases numbered 8, after V lost 6 bases and J lost 8 bases. In DNA form, the CDR3 reads TGTGCCAGTAGGATGGGACAGGGGTATGCTACGCAGTATTTT. Its translation is CASRMGQGYATQYF. The variable domain in full, with the rest retrieved from reference TRBV19 and TRBJ2-3, is DGGITQSPKYLFRKEGQNVTLSCEQNLNHDAMYWYRQDPGQGLRLIYYSQIVNDFQKGDIAEGYSVSREKKESFPLTVTSAQKNPTAFYLCASRMGQGYATQYFGPGTRLTVL.

This chain uses TRBV2 with TRBJ1-2, with 10 bases matching TRBD1. Germline CDR1 is SNHLY and CDR2 is FYNNEI. J was trimmed by 6 bases and V by 6 bases; bases with no gene match: 4. The length of the CDR3 is 13 residues. In DNA, the CDR3 is TGTGCCAGCAGCATGACAGGGGGCGATGGCTACACCTTC. Translating it yields CASSMTGGDGYTF.

This sequence joins TRBV18 and TRBJ2-3; TRBD2 agrees at 13 bases. Germline V gives CDR1 KGHSH, CDR2 LQKENI. Unmatched junction bases numbered 9, after V lost 0 bases and J lost 3 bases. CDR3 length equals 19 residues. The DNA of the CDR3 is TGTGCCAGCTCACCACCCCCGACTAGCGGGAGGCTAGGGACAGATACGCAGTATTTT. It specifies CASSPPPTSGRLGTDTQYF. Looking up the rest from reference TRBV18 and TRBJ2-3 gives the full variable domain: NAGVMQNPRHLVRRRGQEARLRCSPMKGHSHVYWYRQLPEEGLKFMVYLQKENIIDESGMPKERFSAEFPKEGPSILRIQQVVRGDSAAYFCASSPPPTSGRLGTDTQYFGPGTRLTVL.